This T cell receptor (beta chain) was captured by sequencing in a study of T cell repertoires in cytomegalovirus infection. For the study at large: Carrying CMV and the relevant HLA type showed in public TCR beta signatures. Whole-study findings and limits: Totalled public TCR beta family frequency picked out people who carried CMV plus the relevant HLA. HLA-C-restricted, CMV-specific TCR beta clonotypes were dominant ex vivo.

TCRdb processed the reads anew with MiXCR; each CDR3 protein has one entry. In the table there are about 240,000 distinct CDR3 sequences, roughly 6.5% of which are singletons. The CDR3 is 15 amino acids. Germline V gives CDR1 SQVTM, CDR2 ANQGSEA. The V segment lost 4 bases and the J segment 4 bases; nucleotides outside the gene matches: 9. This clonotype has a count of ten or more. Antigen specificity is unknown. The chain recombines TRBV29-1 with TRBJ2-3; 9 bases are a match to TRBD1. The sequence was obtained from a human donor in good health (CMV status not recorded). Some clones in this sample may be carry-over from other donors' samples. The sample was PBMCs. CDR3 protein: CSVVGTGGPADTQYF. In nucleotides, the CDR3 is TGCAGCGTTGTGGGAACAGGGGGCCCCGCAGATACGCAGTATTTT.